This T cell receptor (beta chain) was observed in a study of monozygotic twins with inflammatory bowel disease. Study results and caveats: Support for a single strong signal or clonotype associated with IBD was absent.

A remark on this clonotype: Its target is unknown.

cDNA was produced in eight separate reactions per sample. Following a re-call of the 5' RACE reads, TCRdb has one entry per CDR3 protein and lacks DNA. In total, the table holds around 410,000 distinct CDR3 sequences. The CDR3 is made up of 16 amino acids. From germline, CDR1 is ENHRY and CDR2 SYGVKD. The receptor comes from a human donor with ulcerative colitis or Crohn's disease, or a healthy co-twin of an affected twin (not recorded which). Sequenced material: blood. The chain couples TRBV10-3 to TRBJ2-1; TCRdb's D call of TRBD2 is untestable without DNA. The CDR3 loop is CAIRPRLAGGNNEQFF.